The 20 T cell receptor beta chains below all came from one sample that was sequenced in a study of early T cells in non-severe SARS-CoV-2 infection. TCRdb reprocessed the 5' RACE reads via MiXCR and lists one record per CDR3 protein. The table shows about 89,000 distinct CDR3 sequences, with 15% to 20% occurring only once. This specimen was whole blood, taken at baseline. The origin of the receptors is an adult who was a healthcare worker with PCR-confirmed SARS-CoV-2 infection or an uninfected control (not recorded which).

This clonotype was seen a handful of times. This chain joins TRBV4-1 and TRBJ2-7; 9 nucleotides agree with TRBD1. The V gene end was trimmed by 1 base and the J gene end by 4 bases; junction bases not matched to a gene: 2. CDR1 is MGHRA and CDR2 is YSYEKL in the germline V gene. CDR3 size: 14 residues. The CDR3 DNA reads TGCGCCAGCAGCCAAGTGGGACAGGGATACGAGCAGTACTTC. It translates to CASSQVGQGYEQYF.

This clonotype was seen a few times. This sequence joins TRBV7-9 and TRBJ2-2; D is unresolved. V gave up 3 bases and J gave up 7 bases, with 3 bases separating them. The germline V gene encodes CDR1 SEHNR and CDR2 FQNEAQ (reference sequence). The CDR3 has 11 amino acids. The CDR3 DNA follows: TGTGCCAGCAGCTTCGTCGGGGAGCTGTTTTTT. Amino acid sequence: CASSFVGELFF.

The gene calls are TRBV9 and TRBJ2-3; 10 bases align to TRBD2. Germline assignment: CDR1 SGDLS and CDR2 YYNGEE. The J segment lost 2 bases and the V segment lost 0 bases, leaving 3 bases of the junction unmatched. There are 16 residues in the CDR3. The CDR3 bases are TGTGCCAGCAGCGTAGGGCTAGCGGGAGACACAGATACGCAGTATTTT. Translation: CASSVGLAGDTDTQYF. The complete variable domain, with remaining parts taken from reference TRBV9 and TRBJ2-3, reads DSGVTQTPKHLITATGQRVTLRCSPRSGDLSVYWYQQSLDQGLQFLIQYYNGEERAKGNILERFSAQQFPDLHSELNLSSLELGDSALYFCASSVGLAGDTDTQYFGPGTRLTVL.

This clonotype has a handful of counts. V is TRBV12-3 or TRBV12-4 and J is TRBJ2-1; 12 bases are a match to TRBD2. The CDR3 has 12 amino acids. The V and J ends lost 5 bases and 10 bases, in that order; junction bases with no gene match: 0. The CDR3 sequence is CASSGLAGEQFF. CDR3 in DNA: TGTGCCAGCAGTGGACTAGCGGGAGAGCAGTTCTTC.

The chain is built from TRBV11-2 and TRBJ1-6; a possible D gene is TRBD1 (5 bases). CDR3 length equals 15 residues. Germline lookup yields CDR1 SGHAT and CDR2 FQNNGV. The germline V and J ends were trimmed by 2 bases and 8 bases, with 13 bases remaining between them. CDR3 sequence reads: CASSLIRQGDSPLHF. Written as DNA, the CDR3 is TGTGCCAGCAGCTTAATTCGGCAGGGAGATTCACCCCTCCACTTT.

This clonotype was seen only a few times. This rearrangement joins TRBV19 to TRBJ1-5; D not certain. The CDR3 extends over 13 amino acids. V was shortened by 3 bases and J by 4 bases, with 7 bases between the two germline ends. The germline V gene has CDR1 LNHDA and CDR2 SQIVND (reference sequence). The CDR3 sequence: CASSMSDNQPQHF. The CDR3 DNA sequence: TGTGCCAGTAGTATGTCAGATAATCAGCCCCAGCATTTT. Using reference TRBV19 and TRBJ1-5 for the parts outside the CDR3, the full variable domain is DGGITQSPKYLFRKEGQNVTLSCEQNLNHDAMYWYRQDPGQGLRLIYYSQIVNDFQKGDIAEGYSVSREKKESFPLTVTSAQKNPTAFYLCASSMSDNQPQHFGDGTRLSIL.

This clonotype was detected ten times or more. The V gene is TRBV11-2, the J gene TRBJ2-7; 11 positions agree with TRBD2. J lost 1 base, V lost 5 bases, and 7 bases had no gene match. Germline V gene sequence: CDR1 SGHAT, CDR2 FQNNGV. CDR3 size: 16 residues. CDR3 residues: CASSGRLAGLSYEQYF. The CDR3 DNA is TGTGCCAGCAGCGGCCGACTAGCGGGACTATCCTACGAGCAGTACTTC.

J is TRBJ2-1 and V is TRBV12-3 or TRBV12-4, with TRBD2 as a possible D gene (6 bases). V lost 4 bases and J 6 bases, leaving 16 bases between the germline ends. This CDR3 region has 15 residues. The DNA for the CDR3 is TGTGCCAGCAGTTCGATAGCGGTCACCAGCAATGAGCAGTTCTTC. Encoded protein: CASSSIAVTSNEQFF.

This clonotype turned up a few times. V gene TRBV7-9 combines with J gene TRBJ2-1; D uncertain. Germline values: CDR1 SEHNR, CDR2 FQNEAQ (reference sequence). V gave up 5 bases and J gave up 0 bases, with 11 bases separating them. This CDR3 comprises 15 residues. The CDR3 DNA sequence: TGTGCCAGCAGCGCAAACGGGTTCTCCTACAATGAGCAGTTCTTC. Its translation: CASSANGFSYNEQFF.

This clonotype was recorded a few times. V is TRBV6-2 or TRBV6-3 and J is TRBJ2-4; TRBD2 matches at 8 bases. The CDR3 totals 14 residues. Germline V gene sequence: CDR1 MNHEY, CDR2 SVGEGT. The trim removed 6 bases at V and 8 bases at J, leaving 9 bases unmatched. The DNA for the CDR3 is TGTGCCAGCAGCCCAGCGGGAGAGGCGGACATTCAGTACTTC. It translates to CASSPAGEADIQYF.

The chain joins TRBV19 to TRBJ2-7, with a weak D call TRBD2 (5 bases). V lost 2 bases to trimming and J lost 7 bases, with 9 bases between them. This CDR3 is 12 amino acids long. Per the germline V gene, CDR1 is LNHDA and CDR2 is SQIVND (reference sequence). The CDR3 here is CASSISGGEQYF. The CDR3 DNA reads TGTGCCAGTAGTATATCTGGCGGGGAGCAGTACTTC.

The rearrangement joins TRBV4-1 to TRBJ2-3; D call uncertain. The V and J ends lost 2 bases and 3 bases respectively, with 9 bases between them. The CDR3 covers 14 residues. Germline V gene sequence: CDR1 MGHRA, CDR2 YSYEKL. CDR3 loop: CASSQISGTDTQYF. The CDR3, as DNA: TGCGCCAGCAGCCAAATCTCCGGGACAGATACGCAGTATTTT.

This clonotype was seen more than once but under ten times. This chain connects TRBV7-9 to TRBJ2-2; TRBD2 matches 10 bases. Looked up from germline, CDR1 is SEHNR and CDR2 is FQNEAQ (reference sequence). This CDR3 has 16 amino acids. Losses at the gene ends were 5 bases for V and 4 bases for J; bases not matched to a gene: 7. CDR3 sequence (DNA): TGTGCCAGCAGCGAGCTAGCGGGAGTCCCCACCGGGGAGCTGTTTTTT. It yields the protein CASSELAGVPTGELFF.

V usage is TRBV4-1 and J usage is TRBJ2-3; 11 bases fit TRBD2. The CDR3 spans 17 residues. V dropped 3 bases and J dropped 2; count of bases not matched to a gene: 7. The germline V gene encodes CDR1 MGHRA and CDR2 YSYEKL. The CDR3 is CASSQESGLADTDTQYF. CDR3 nucleotide sequence: TGCGCCAGCAGCCAGGAGTCGGGACTAGCGGACACAGATACGCAGTATTTT.

This clonotype was picked up a small number of times. The gene calls are TRBV20-1 and TRBJ2-3, with a possible D match to TRBD1 (6 bases). This CDR3 region has 13 residues. CDR1 DFQATT and CDR2 SNEGSKA come from the germline V gene (reference sequence). V was trimmed by 4 bases and J by 4 bases, leaving 12 bases between them. CDR3 DNA sequence: TGCAGTGCTACAGGGGAACGGGCAGATACGCAGTATTTT. The encoded protein is CSATGERADTQYF.

This clonotype was picked up a small number of times. The chain has TRBV25-1 and TRBJ1-1; no clear D. The germline gives CDR1 MGHDK, CDR2 SYGVNS. Trimming stripped 3 bases from V and 9 bases from J, with 14 bases between. This CDR3 is 13 amino acids long. The CDR3 bases are TGTGCCAGCAGTGACGGGTACGCCCTCCAAGCTTTCTTT. Translation gives CASSDGYALQAFF.

This clonotype turned up a few times. The genes are TRBV4-1 and TRBJ1-1; 8 bases are a match to TRBD1. The trim removed 0 bases at V and 5 bases at J, leaving 14 bases unmatched. The CDR3 is made up of 18 amino acids. In germline, CDR1 is MGHRA, CDR2 YSYEKL. The DNA for the CDR3 is TGCGCCAGCAGCCAAGAGGGGGCCGGGACAGGTTTCCTTACTGAAGCTTTCTTT. Encoded protein: CASSQEGAGTGFLTEAFF.

This clonotype was picked up many times. The genes are TRBV7-2 and TRBJ2-3; TRBD2 aligns across 8 bases. V gave up 7 bases and J gave up 4 bases; unmatched junction bases: 7. This CDR3 region has 14 residues. Germline V gene data show CDR1 as SGHTA and CDR2 as FQGNSA. This CDR3 reads CASKVLADSDTQYF. CDR3 DNA sequence: TGTGCCAGCAAGGTACTAGCGGACTCAGATACGCAGTATTTT.

This clonotype was counted at least ten times. The chain couples TRBV14 to TRBJ1-6; D call uncertain. There are 15 residues in the CDR3. The V end was cut by 4 bases, the J end by 7 bases, with 14 bases between. Germline lookup yields CDR1 SGHDN and CDR2 FVKESK. The DNA of the CDR3 is TGTGCCAGCAGCCCATCTGGCTTCCTCAATTCACCCCTCCACTTT. Protein: CASSPSGFLNSPLHF.

This clonotype was observed many times. The chain employs TRBV6-5 and TRBJ2-3; 7 bases are shared with TRBD1. Germline lookup yields CDR1 MNHEY and CDR2 SVGAGI. V dropped 0 bases and J dropped 6; count of bases not matched to a gene: 6. CDR3 length: 15 amino acids. The DNA of the CDR3 is TGTGCCAGCAGTTACTCGACAGGGACGTTGGATACGCAGTATTTT. This codes for CASSYSTGTLDTQYF.